These T cell receptor beta chains were read from a single sample in a study of T cells after yellow fever vaccination. TCRdb re-called the 5' RACE reads through MiXCR, storing one row per CDR3 protein. This table has approximately 340,000 distinct CDR3 sequences, roughly 8.7% appearing once. The sample in question was PBMCs, obtained on the day of the first yellow fever vaccination. The receptors stem from a young man who received the YFV17D yellow fever vaccine. Both conserved end residues are part of each CDR3. Each record gives: CDR3 protein, CDR3 DNA, V gene, clone size, J gene, D gene. D genes are given only for firm matches. Clone size is shown for a subset of rows, as once, few, many or a class of expanded clone.

CDR3: CASSQDARTAYEQYF
DNA: TGCGCCAGCAGCCAAGACGCCAGGACAGCCTACGAGCAGTACTTC
V: TRBV4-3
size: NA
J: TRBJ2-7
D: NA

CDR3: CASGPTGPGIEQFF
DNA: TGTGCCAGCGGTCCGACAGGGCCCGGGATTGAGCAGTTCTTC
V: TRBV12-3/TRBV12-4
size: NA
J: TRBJ2-1
D: TRBD1

CDR3: CASSQYQRDRVNNEQFF
DNA: TGTGCCAGCAGCCAATATCAGCGGGACAGGGTCAACAATGAGCAGTTCTTC
V: TRBV4-2
size: NA
J: TRBJ2-1
D: TRBD1

CDR3: CASRPGGGQGAKGEQYF
DNA: TGTGCCAGCAGGCCTGGTGGGGGACAGGGGGCAAAAGGGGAGCAGTATTTT
V: TRBV7-2
size: NA
J: TRBJ2-3
D: TRBD1

CDR3: CASSLTGQTGYTF
DNA: TGTGCCAGCAGCCTCACAGGACAGACTGGCTACACCTTC
V: TRBV7-3
size: NA
J: TRBJ1-2
D: NA

CDR3: CASNLRPSLAGEDTQYF
DNA: TGTGCCAGCAACCTCAGGCCCTCGCTAGCGGGGGAAGATACGCAGTATTTT
V: TRBV7-2
size: NA
J: TRBJ2-3
D: TRBD2

CDR3: CASSLETRTGELFF
DNA: TGCGCCAGCAGCTTGGAGACACGGACCGGGGAGCTGTTTTTT
V: TRBV5-1
size: many
J: TRBJ2-2
D: NA

CDR3: CSVGRHRDNTEAFF
DNA: TGCAGCGTTGGGAGGCACAGGGATAACACTGAAGCTTTCTTT
V: TRBV29-1
size: few
J: TRBJ1-1
D: NA

CDR3: CASSPPAPSNTGELFF
DNA: TGTGCCAGCAGTCCGCCCGCACCTTCGAACACCGGGGAGCTGTTTTTT
V: TRBV6-2/TRBV6-3
size: NA
J: TRBJ2-2
D: NA

CDR3: CASSQDSSEGSTDTQYF
DNA: TGCGCCAGCAGCCAAGATTCAAGCGAGGGTTCCACAGATACGCAGTATTTT
V: TRBV4-1
size: few
J: TRBJ2-3
D: NA

CDR3: CASSQVNLAGTGELFF
DNA: TGTGCCAGCAGCCAAGTCAACCTAGCGGGCACCGGGGAGCTGTTTTTT
V: TRBV14
size: few
J: TRBJ2-2
D: TRBD2

CDR3: CSALGGGLAGGTRTDTQYF
DNA: TGCAGTGCTCTGGGCGGGGGACTAGCGGGGGGGACCCGCACAGATACGCAGTATTTT
V: TRBV20-1
size: NA
J: TRBJ2-3
D: TRBD2

CDR3: CASSLQARGPEGYTF
DNA: TGTGCCAGCAGTTTACAAGCGCGGGGCCCGGAGGGCTACACCTTC
V: TRBV27
size: many
J: TRBJ1-2
D: NA

CDR3: CASRSTGGYEQYF
DNA: TGTGCCAGCAGATCGACAGGGGGCTACGAGCAGTACTTC
V: TRBV6-2/TRBV6-3
size: NA
J: TRBJ2-7
D: TRBD1

CDR3: CASSLLGGGVTDTQYF
DNA: TGTGCCAGCAGCTTGCTGGGTGGGGGTGTGACAGATACGCAGTATTTT
V: TRBV5-5
size: NA
J: TRBJ2-3
D: NA

CDR3: CASSHDRVYNEQFF
DNA: TGTGCCAGCAGCCACGACAGGGTCTACAATGAGCAGTTCTTC
V: TRBV7-2
size: NA
J: TRBJ2-1
D: TRBD1

CDR3: CASSAPVLARTETQYF
DNA: TGCGCCAGCAGCGCCCCCGTGCTAGCTAGGACGGAGACCCAGTACTTC
V: TRBV5-1
size: NA
J: TRBJ2-5
D: NA